The 7 T cell receptor beta chains below were found in one sample sequenced in a study of T-cell memory formation after mild COVID-19 (dated by TCRdb to the early 2020s). Libraries were prepared through 5' RACE. Sequenced on an Illumina NovaSeq 6000. TCRdb passed the public sequencing reads through fastp at Q25 and MiXCR, retaining productive beta sequences. Each CDR3 protein appears once, grouped with its most common genes and DNA. The sample includes some 600,000 distinct CDR3 sequences, with around a sixth observed a single time. The ten largest clones capture roughly 8% of the sample. The sample was PBMCs or a T cell subset sorted from them (not recorded which). The receptors were gathered from an adult woman who had mild COVID-19 (a few samples of this study predate the infection). The sample titles of this study are shuffled in the database, so cell type and time point are left out; the donor was told from shared clones.

This clonotype was seen a handful of times. The chain employs TRBV14 and TRBJ2-3; D is possibly TRBD1 (5 bases). The germline CDR1 and CDR2 sequences are SGHDN and FVKESK. The V end lost 3 bases, the J end lost 2 bases, and 12 bases lay between the germline ends. CDR3 length equals 15 residues. The CDR3 sequence is CASSQGLTLTDTQYF. DNA for the CDR3: TGTGCCAGCAGCCAGGGGCTGACTCTCACAGATACGCAGTATTTT.

The chain is built from TRBV30 and TRBJ1-2; D is perhaps TRBD1 (6 bases). The V gene lost 3 bases and the J gene lost 3 bases, with 11 bases spanning the gap. The CDR3 loop spans 13 amino acids. CDR1 and CDR2 from the germline V gene are GTSNPN and SVGIG (reference sequence). The CDR3 protein is CAWSIQGYYGYTF. The CDR3 DNA reads as TGTGCCTGGAGCATACAGGGCTACTATGGCTACACCTTC. The variable domain in full, with the rest retrieved from reference TRBV30 and TRBJ1-2, is SQTIHQWPATLVQPVGSPLSLECTVEGTSNPNLYWYRQAAGRGLQLLFYSVGIGQISSEVPQNLSASRPQDRQFILSSKKLLLSDSGFYLCAWSIQGYYGYTFGSGTRLTVV.

J is TRBJ2-3 and V is TRBV5-1; the D gene is possibly TRBD2 (7 bases). There are 18 residues in the CDR3. V was trimmed by 0 bases and J by 0 bases, leaving 17 bases between them. The germline V gene has CDR1 SGHRS and CDR2 YFSETQ. The CDR3 nucleotides are TGCGCCAGCAGCTTGGTTGTGGGGGGGCGATCCAGCACAGATACGCAGTATTTT. Translation: CASSLVVGGRSSTDTQYF.

The chain couples TRBV29-1 to TRBJ2-7; the match to TRBD2 covers 14 bases. Per germline, CDR1 SQVTM and CDR2 ANQGSEA. The CDR3 has 17 amino acids. V dropped 6 bases and J dropped 2; count of bases not matched to a gene: 12. CDR3 sequence (DNA): TGCAGCGTAAAGGAGACTAGCGGGAGGGCGACGGCCTACGAGCAGTACTTC. Its translation is CSVKETSGRATAYEQYF.

The CDR3 bases are TGTGCCAGCAGTACTGGGACGAATGGCTACACCTTC. This gives the protein CASSTGTNGYTF. The chain recombines TRBV12-3 or TRBV12-4 with TRBJ1-2, with D tentatively TRBD1 (5 bases). There are 12 residues in the CDR3. The V end was cut by 5 bases, the J end by 6 bases, with 10 bases between.

The J gene is TRBJ1-5, the V gene TRBV7-2; 9 bases map to TRBD1. The CDR3 runs to 16 residues. Germline V gene data show CDR1 as SGHTA and CDR2 as FQGNSA. V shed 5 bases, J shed 0 bases, and the junction held 5 bases outside the gene matches. The CDR3 region has the DNA TGTGCCAGCAGCCTAGGGACAGGGCTTAGCAATCAGCCCCAGCATTTT. It translates to CASSLGTGLSNQPQHF.

J is TRBJ1-2 and V is TRBV20-1, with 9 bases aligning to TRBD1. The CDR3 spans 16 residues. CDR1 is DFQATT and CDR2 is SNEGSKA in the germline V gene (reference sequence). V dropped 3 bases and J dropped 2; count of bases not matched to a gene: 10. CDR3 sequence (DNA): TGCAGTGCTAGCACGGGACAGGGAGTGGGGAACTATGGCTACACCTTC. Translating it yields CSASTGQGVGNYGYTF.